Following are 18 T cell receptor beta chains from one sample sequenced in a study of blood T cell repertoires in COVID-19 (dated by TCRdb to about 2020). The library was made by the immunoSEQ multiplex PCR assay. TCRdb mirrors the immuneACCESS table, restricted to in-frame sequences. Some clones are absent from its copies; in checked studies, under half trace to an unresolved V gene, and the reason for the others is unknown. The sample includes some 240,000 clones, with roughly 84% observed a single time. Roughly 10% of the sample rests with the top ten. The specimen was peripheral blood. These receptors were taken from a man aged 50 to 60 with active or convalescent COVID-19.

The V and J genes are TRBV5-1 and TRBJ1-6, with 7 bases aligning to TRBD1. Germline CDR1 SGHRS, CDR2 YFSETQ. The length of the CDR3 is 16 residues. V shed 0 bases, J shed 5 bases, and the junction held 5 bases outside the gene matches. This chain's CDR3 is CASSLEGAIHNSPLHF. The CDR3 DNA sequence: TGCGCCAGCAGCTTGGAGGGGGCTATCCATAATTCACCCCTCCACTTT.

This clone was observed a handful of times. In DNA form, the CDR3 reads TGTGCCAGCAGCCTCCCGATGAGCAGGTATAATGAAAAACTGTTTTTT. Translated, it gives CASSLPMSRYNEKLFF. The gene calls are TRBV28 and TRBJ1-4, with unresolved D. The CDR3 runs 16 residues. CDR1 is MDHEN and CDR2 is SYDVKM in the germline V gene. V was clipped by 6 bases and J by 4 bases, with 18 bases between them. Supplemented by reference TRBV28 and TRBJ1-4, the full variable domain reads DVKVTQSSRYLVKRTGEKVFLECVQDMDHENMFWYRQDPGLGLRLIYFSYDVKMKEKGDIPEGYSVSREKKERFSLILESASTNQTSMYLCASSLPMSRYNEKLFFGSGTQLSVL.

This chain connects TRBV5-1 to TRBJ2-1; the D is unclear. Germline values: CDR1 SGHRS, CDR2 YFSETQ. The CDR3 spans 12 residues. Trimming removed 4 bases at V and 2 bases at J, with 4 bases between. CDR3 sequence: CASSNTYNEQFF. The CDR3 coding sequence is TGCGCCAGCAGCAACACCTACAATGAGCAGTTCTTC. Filled out from reference TRBV5-1 and TRBJ2-1, the complete variable domain reads KAGVTQTPRYLIKTRGQQVTLSCSPISGHRSVSWYQQTPGQGLQFLFEYFSETQRNKGNFPGRFSGRQFSNSRSEMNVSTLELGDSALYLCASSNTYNEQFFGPGTRLTVL.

This chain joins TRBV5-1 and TRBJ2-7; 7 bases are a match to TRBD2. Per germline, CDR1 SGHRS and CDR2 YFSETQ. The CDR3 consists of 15 residues. V was clipped by 0 bases and J by 2 bases; unmatched bases: 5. CDR3: CASSLGSGATYEQYF. CDR3 nucleotides: TGCGCCAGCAGCTTGGGAAGCGGGGCCACCTACGAGCAGTACTTC.

The chain couples TRBV7-3 to TRBJ2-1; TRBD2 matches at 10 bases. The CDR3 runs to 15 residues. The trim removed 3 bases at V and 9 bases at J, leaving 8 bases unmatched. From germline, CDR1 is SGHTA and CDR2 FQGTGA. The CDR3 here is CASSFSSGSMGEQFF. CDR3 bases: TGTGCCAGCAGCTTTTCTAGCGGGAGTATGGGTGAGCAGTTCTTC.

The rearrangement joins TRBV19 to TRBJ2-2, with 14 bases identical to TRBD2. Germline loops: CDR1 LNHDA, CDR2 SQIVND (reference sequence). V lost 6 bases to trimming and J lost 5 bases; unmatched junction nucleotides: 5. This CDR3 spans 16 amino acids. CDR3 in DNA: TGTGCCAGTAGCGCACGGACTAGCGGGAGGACCGGGGAGCTGTTTTTT. It encodes CASSARTSGRTGELFF.

This clone turned up a few times. This chain connects TRBV9 to TRBJ2-1, with D possibly TRBD2 on 6 matching bases. Germline V gene lookup returns CDR1 SGDLS and CDR2 YYNGEE. Trimming removed 2 bases from V and 3 bases from J, with 12 bases in between. The CDR3 is 15 amino acids. For the CDR3, the DNA is TGTGCCAGCAGCGTCTCGGGACTTAACTACAATGAGCAGTTCTTC. This gives the protein CASSVSGLNYNEQFF.

The J gene is TRBJ2-5, the V gene TRBV2; D gene uncertain. The CDR3 runs 14 residues. Trimming stripped 6 bases from V and 1 base from J, with 12 bases between. Germline V CDR1 and CDR2: SNHLY, FYNNEI. The CDR3 region is CASSEPNRQETQYF. DNA of the CDR3: TGTGCCAGCAGCGAGCCTAACCGCCAAGAGACCCAGTACTTC.

This rearrangement joins TRBV7-9 to TRBJ1-2, with D maybe TRBD1 (6 bases). The CDR3 has 15 residues. CDR1 and CDR2 (germline): SEHNR, FQNEAQ (reference sequence). Trimming removed 5 bases from V and 4 bases from J, with 17 bases in between. Here the CDR3 reads CASSLTGQPSYGYTF. CDR3 in DNA: TGTGCCAGCAGCCTAACCGGACAGCCGAGCTATGGCTACACCTTC.

This clone was recorded a few times. This chain connects TRBV15 to TRBJ2-1; 8 bases align to TRBD2. Germline values: CDR1 LNHNV, CDR2 YYDKDF (reference sequence). The J segment lost 6 bases and the V segment lost 0 bases, leaving 4 bases of the junction unmatched. The CDR3 consists of 15 residues. The CDR3 is CATSRDPTSGNEQFF. The CDR3 coding sequence is TGTGCCACCAGCAGAGATCCTACTAGCGGCAATGAGCAGTTCTTC.

The DNA for the CDR3 is TGTGCCAGCAGCCTCACAGAGAACACTGAAGCTTTCTTT. It encodes CASSLTENTEAFF. The V call is TRBV7-8, the J call TRBJ1-1; D gene uncertain. V was trimmed by 5 bases and J by 1 base, leaving 8 bases between them. The germline CDR1 and CDR2 sequences are SGHVS and FQNEAQ. The length of the CDR3 is 13 residues.

This chain joins TRBV7-8 and TRBJ2-1; unclear D gene. Trimming removed 5 bases from V and 4 bases from J, with 15 bases in between. The CDR3 runs to 15 residues. Germline V gene sequence: CDR1 SGHVS, CDR2 FQNEAQ. DNA of the CDR3: TGTGCCAGCAGCAAGATTAGGTTCGGGTACAATGAGCAGTTCTTC. Protein product: CASSKIRFGYNEQFF.

The table lists this clone with a count of one. This rearrangement joins TRBV5-1 to TRBJ1-4; D not certain. The CDR3 covers 14 residues. V was pared by 2 bases and J by 4 bases, with 9 bases between. In germline, CDR1 is SGHRS, CDR2 YFSETQ. CDR3: CASSLEAFNEKLFF. The CDR3 nucleotides are TGCGCCAGCAGCTTAGAGGCGTTTAATGAAAAACTGTTTTTT.

The chain carries TRBV12-3 or TRBV12-4 and TRBJ1-3; D may be TRBD1 (6 bases). The CDR3 has 12 amino acids. V gave up 6 bases and J gave up 4 bases, with 7 bases separating them. The CDR3 spells CASRDSGNTIYF. In DNA, the CDR3 is TGTGCCAGCAGGGACAGCGGAAACACCATATATTTT.

As concerns this clone: Germline and junction disagree at one end, which may indicate a read error. This rearrangement joins TRBV19 to TRBJ2-1; 15 bases are shared with TRBD2. There are 17 residues in the CDR3. Germline assignment: CDR1 LNHDA and CDR2 SQIVND (reference sequence). CDR3 loop: CASSPYGLAGGPNGQFF. CDR3 DNA sequence: TGTGCCAGTAGTCCCTACGGACTAGCGGGGGGGCCTAATGGGCAGTTCTTC.

The chain recombines TRBV23-1 with TRBJ1-3; no reliable D call. TRBV23-1 is an ORF, and what it does is uncertain. V lost 3 bases, J lost 4 bases, and 16 bases lay in between. This CDR3 contains 16 residues. CDR3 DNA: TGCGCCAGCAGTCAGCCGGTCCCGGTGGTCGGAAACACCATATATTTT. Amino acid sequence: CASSQPVPVVGNTIYF.

This chain links TRBV28 with TRBJ2-1; D gene uncertain. V was clipped by 6 bases and J by 0 bases, with 18 bases between them. Germline V gives CDR1 MDHEN, CDR2 SYDVKM. This CDR3 comprises 17 residues. CDR3 in amino acids: CASSSGSVLSSYNEQFF. The CDR3 DNA is TGTGCCAGCAGCTCCGGGTCAGTCCTTAGCTCCTACAATGAGCAGTTCTTC.

CDR3 amino acids: CASSQGNGYQPQHF. The DNA for the CDR3 is TGTGCCAGTAGTCAGGGGAATGGGTATCAGCCCCAGCATTTT. The J gene is TRBJ1-5, the V gene TRBV19; D may be TRBD1 (6 bases). This CDR3 spans 14 amino acids. Germline lookup yields CDR1 LNHDA and CDR2 SQIVND (reference sequence). V was trimmed by 5 bases and J by 5 bases, leaving 13 bases between them.